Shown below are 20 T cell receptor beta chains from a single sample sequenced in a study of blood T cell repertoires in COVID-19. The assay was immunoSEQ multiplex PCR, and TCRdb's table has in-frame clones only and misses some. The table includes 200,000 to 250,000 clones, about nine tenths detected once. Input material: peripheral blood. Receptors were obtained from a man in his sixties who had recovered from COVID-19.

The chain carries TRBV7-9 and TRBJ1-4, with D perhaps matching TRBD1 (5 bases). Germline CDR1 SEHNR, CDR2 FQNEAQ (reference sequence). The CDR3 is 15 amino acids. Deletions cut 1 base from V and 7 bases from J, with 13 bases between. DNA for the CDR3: TGTGCCAGCAGCTTAGGAAGGGGAATAGGTGAAAAACTGTTTTTT. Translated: CASSLGRGIGEKLFF.

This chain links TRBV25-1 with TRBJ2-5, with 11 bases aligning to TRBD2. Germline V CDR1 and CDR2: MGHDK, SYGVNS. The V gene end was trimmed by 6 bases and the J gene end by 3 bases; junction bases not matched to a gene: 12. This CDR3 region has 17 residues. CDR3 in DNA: TGTGCCAGCAGGCCCCGAGGGACTAGCGGATTAAAAGAGACCCAGTACTTC. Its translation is CASRPRGTSGLKETQYF.

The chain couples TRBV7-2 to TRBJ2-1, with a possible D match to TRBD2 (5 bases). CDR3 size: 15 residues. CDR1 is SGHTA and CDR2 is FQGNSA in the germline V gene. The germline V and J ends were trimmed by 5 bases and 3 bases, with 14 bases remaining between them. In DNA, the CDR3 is TGTGCCAGCAGCCCCGGGCTAGCCTTCTACAATGAGCAGTTCTTC. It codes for CASSPGLAFYNEQFF.

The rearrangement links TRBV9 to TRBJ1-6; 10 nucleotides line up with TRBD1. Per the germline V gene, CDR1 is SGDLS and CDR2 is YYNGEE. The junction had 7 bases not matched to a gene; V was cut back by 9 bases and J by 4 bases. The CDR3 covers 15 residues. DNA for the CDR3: TGTGCCATGACGACAGGGGGCTGGTATAATTCACCCCTCCACTTT. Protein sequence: CAMTTGGWYNSPLHF.

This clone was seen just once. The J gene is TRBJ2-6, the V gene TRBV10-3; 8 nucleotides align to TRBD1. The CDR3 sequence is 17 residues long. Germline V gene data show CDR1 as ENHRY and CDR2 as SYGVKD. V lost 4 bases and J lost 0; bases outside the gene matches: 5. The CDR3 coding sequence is TGTGCCATCAGTGGGGGACAGGAGCGCTCTGGGGCCAACGTCCTGACTTTC. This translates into CAISGGQERSGANVLTF.

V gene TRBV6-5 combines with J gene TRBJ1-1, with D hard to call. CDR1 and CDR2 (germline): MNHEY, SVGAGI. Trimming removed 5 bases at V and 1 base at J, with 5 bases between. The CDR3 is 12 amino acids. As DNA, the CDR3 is TGTGCCAGCAGTCATCCGAACACTGAAGCTTTCTTT. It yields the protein CASSHPNTEAFF.

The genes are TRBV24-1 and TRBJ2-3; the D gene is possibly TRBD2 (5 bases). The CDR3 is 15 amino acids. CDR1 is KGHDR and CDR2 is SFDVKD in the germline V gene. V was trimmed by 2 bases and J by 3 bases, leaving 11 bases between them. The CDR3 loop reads CATSDSFGLTDTQYF. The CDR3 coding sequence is TGTGCCACCAGTGATTCCTTCGGACTTACAGATACGCAGTATTTT.

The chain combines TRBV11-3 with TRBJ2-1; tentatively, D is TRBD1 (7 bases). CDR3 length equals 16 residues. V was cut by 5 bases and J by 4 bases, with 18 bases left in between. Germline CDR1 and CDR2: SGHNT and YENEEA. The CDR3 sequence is CASSLQGPAGYNEQFF. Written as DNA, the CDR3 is TGTGCCAGCAGCCTACAGGGGCCCGCGGGGTACAATGAGCAGTTCTTC.

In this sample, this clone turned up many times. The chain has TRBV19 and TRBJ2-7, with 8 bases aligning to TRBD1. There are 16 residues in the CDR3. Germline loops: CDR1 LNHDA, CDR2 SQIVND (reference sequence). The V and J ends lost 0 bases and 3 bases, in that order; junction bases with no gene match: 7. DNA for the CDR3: TGTGCCAGTAGTATAGATTTCGACAGGGGAAACTACGAGCAGTACTTC. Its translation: CASSIDFDRGNYEQYF.

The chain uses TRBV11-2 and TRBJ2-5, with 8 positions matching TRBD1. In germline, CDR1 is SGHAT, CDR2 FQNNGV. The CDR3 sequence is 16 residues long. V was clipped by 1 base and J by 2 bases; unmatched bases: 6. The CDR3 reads CASSLGQGRIQETQYF. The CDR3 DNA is TGTGCCAGCAGCTTAGGACAGGGGCGCATTCAAGAGACCCAGTACTTC.

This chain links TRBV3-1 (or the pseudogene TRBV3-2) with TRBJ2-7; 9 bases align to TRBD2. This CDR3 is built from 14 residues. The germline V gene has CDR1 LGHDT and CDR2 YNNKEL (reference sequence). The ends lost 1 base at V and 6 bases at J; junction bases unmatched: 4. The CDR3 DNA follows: TGTGCCAGCAGCCAAGTGCCTAGCGGGGCCGAGCAGTACTTC. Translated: CASSQVPSGAEQYF.

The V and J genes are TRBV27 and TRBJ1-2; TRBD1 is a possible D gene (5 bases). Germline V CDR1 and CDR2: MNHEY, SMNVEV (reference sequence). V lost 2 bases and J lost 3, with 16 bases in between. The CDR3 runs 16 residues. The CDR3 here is CASSLGSRVGDYGYTF. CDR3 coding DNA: TGTGCCAGCAGTTTAGGCTCCAGGGTAGGAGACTATGGCTACACCTTC.

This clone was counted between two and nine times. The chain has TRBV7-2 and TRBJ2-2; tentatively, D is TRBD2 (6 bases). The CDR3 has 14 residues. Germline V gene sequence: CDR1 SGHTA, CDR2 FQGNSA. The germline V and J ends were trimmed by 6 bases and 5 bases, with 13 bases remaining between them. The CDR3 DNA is TGTGCCAGCAGGTTACAGGCGGGGACCGGGGAGCTGTTTTTT. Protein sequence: CASRLQAGTGELFF.

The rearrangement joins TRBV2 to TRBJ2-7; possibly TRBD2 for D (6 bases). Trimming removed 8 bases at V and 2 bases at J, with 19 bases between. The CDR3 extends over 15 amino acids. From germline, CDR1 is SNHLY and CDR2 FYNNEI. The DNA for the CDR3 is TGTGCCAGCGCCGTCGGTCGGACTACAACCTACGAGCAGTACTTC. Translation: CASAVGRTTTYEQYF.

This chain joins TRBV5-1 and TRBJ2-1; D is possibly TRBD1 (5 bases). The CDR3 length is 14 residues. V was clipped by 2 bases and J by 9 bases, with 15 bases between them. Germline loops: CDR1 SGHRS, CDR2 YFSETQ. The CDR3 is CASSFGQGNGEQFF. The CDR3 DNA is TGCGCCAGCAGCTTTGGGCAGGGAAATGGTGAGCAGTTCTTC.

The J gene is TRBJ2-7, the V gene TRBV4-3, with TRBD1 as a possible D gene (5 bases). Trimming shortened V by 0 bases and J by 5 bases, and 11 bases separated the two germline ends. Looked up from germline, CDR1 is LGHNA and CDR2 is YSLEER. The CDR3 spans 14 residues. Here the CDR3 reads CASSQEWTNDEQYF. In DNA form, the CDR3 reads TGCGCCAGCAGCCAAGAATGGACAAATGACGAGCAGTACTTC.

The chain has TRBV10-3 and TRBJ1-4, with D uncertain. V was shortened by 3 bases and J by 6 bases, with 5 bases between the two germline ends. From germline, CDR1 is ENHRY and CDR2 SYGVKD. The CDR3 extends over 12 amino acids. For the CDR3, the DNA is TGTGCCATCAGTGACTCGGATGAAAAACTGTTTTTT. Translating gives CAISDSDEKLFF.

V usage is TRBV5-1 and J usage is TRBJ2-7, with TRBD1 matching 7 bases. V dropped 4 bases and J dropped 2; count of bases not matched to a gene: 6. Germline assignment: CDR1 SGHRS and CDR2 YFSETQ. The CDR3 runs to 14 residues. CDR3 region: CASSPWGQTYEQYF. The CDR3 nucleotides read TGCGCCAGCAGCCCCTGGGGACAGACCTACGAGCAGTACTTC.

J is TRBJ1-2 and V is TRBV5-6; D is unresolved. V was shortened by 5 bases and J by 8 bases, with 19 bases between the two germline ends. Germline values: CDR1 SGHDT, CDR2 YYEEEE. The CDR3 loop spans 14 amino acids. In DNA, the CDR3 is TGTGCCAGCAGTCGCCGGGGTGGTGGTTCGGGCTACACCTTC. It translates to CASSRRGGGSGYTF.

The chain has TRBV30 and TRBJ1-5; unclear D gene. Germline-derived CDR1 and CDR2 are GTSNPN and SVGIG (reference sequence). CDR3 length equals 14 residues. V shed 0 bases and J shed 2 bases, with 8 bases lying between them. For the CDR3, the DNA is TGTGCCTGGAGTGTTCAGTCTGGCAATCAGCCCCAGCATTTT. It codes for CAWSVQSGNQPQHF. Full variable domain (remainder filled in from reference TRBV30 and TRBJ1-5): SQTIHQWPATLVQPVGSPLSLECTVEGTSNPNLYWYRQAAGRGLQLLFYSVGIGQISSEVPQNLSASRPQDRQFILSSKKLLLSDSGFYLCAWSVQSGNQPQHFGDGTRLSIL.